A selection of T cell receptor beta chains follows, all from one sample in a study of blood T cell repertoires in COVID-19. Data came from immunoSEQ multiplex PCR; TCRdb stores just in-frame clones and leaves some out. This sample has about 83,000 clones, with more than 65% found just once. The sample taken for sequencing was peripheral blood. The receptors here all came from an elderly woman with active or convalescent COVID-19. CDR3s include the opening cysteine and the closing phenylalanine or tryptophan. The D gene is left open where the match is weak. Clone size appears in some rows only: once, few, many, or a class for an expanded clone.

CDR3 protein: CASSSGQGGTGELFF
CDR3 DNA: TGTGCCAGCAGTAGCGGACAGGGAGGGACCGGGGAGCTGTTTTTT
D gene: .
clone size: .
J gene: TRBJ2-2
V gene: TRBV27

CDR3 protein: CSVGPRGNNYGYTF
CDR3 DNA: TGCAGCGTTGGGCCTAGGGGCAACAACTATGGCTACACCTTC
D gene: .
clone size: .
J gene: TRBJ1-2
V gene: TRBV29-1

CDR3 protein: CASSKAGGGETQYF
CDR3 DNA: TGTGCCAGCTCAAAAGCAGGGGGAGGAGAGACCCAGTACTTC
D gene: .
clone size: .
J gene: TRBJ2-5
V gene: TRBV18

CDR3 protein: CAWSRLRTGNNYGYTF
CDR3 DNA: TGTGCCTGGAGTCGCCTCCGGACAGGGAATAACTATGGCTACACCTTC
D gene: TRBD1
clone size: medium-sized
J gene: TRBJ1-2
V gene: TRBV30

CDR3 protein: CASSPRTSGSSGANVLTF
CDR3 DNA: TGTGCCAGCAGCCCGCGGACTAGCGGGAGCTCTGGGGCCAACGTCCTGACTTTC
D gene: TRBD2
clone size: .
J gene: TRBJ2-6
V gene: TRBV5-4

CDR3 protein: CASSRGDGYTF
CDR3 DNA: TGTGCCAGCAGCCGCGGAGATGGCTACACCTTC
D gene: .
clone size: few
J gene: TRBJ1-2
V gene: TRBV3-1/TRBV3-2

CDR3 protein: CASSLSSGGSTDTQYF
CDR3 DNA: TGTGCCAGCAGCCTTTCTAGCGGGGGGAGCACAGATACGCAGTATTTT
D gene: TRBD2
clone size: .
J gene: TRBJ2-3
V gene: TRBV9

CDR3 protein: CASSLAPGRVNEQFF
CDR3 DNA: TGTGCCAGCAGCTTAGCGCCGGGGAGGGTCAATGAGCAGTTCTTC
D gene: TRBD2
clone size: .
J gene: TRBJ2-1
V gene: TRBV7-2

CDR3 protein: CASSPPQGGEQYF
CDR3 DNA: TGTGCCAGCTCACCGCCGCAGGGGGGCGAGCAGTACTTC
D gene: .
clone size: .
J gene: TRBJ2-7
V gene: TRBV18

CDR3 protein: CAWSGIAGRADTQYF
CDR3 DNA: TGTGCCTGGAGTGGAATAGCGGGGAGGGCAGATACGCAGTATTTT
D gene: TRBD2
clone size: .
J gene: TRBJ2-3
V gene: TRBV30

CDR3 protein: CASSPQISSWEKLFF
CDR3 DNA: TGTGCCAGCTCACCACAGATTAGTAGCTGGGAAAAACTGTTTTTT
D gene: .
clone size: .
J gene: TRBJ1-4
V gene: TRBV18

CDR3 protein: CASSQDLGTGLTTEAFF
CDR3 DNA: TGCGCCAGCAGCCAAGATCTCGGGACAGGGCTTACCACTGAAGCTTTCTTT
D gene: TRBD1
clone size: .
J gene: TRBJ1-1
V gene: TRBV4-3

CDR3 protein: CASSLGQGYTGELFF
CDR3 DNA: TGTGCCAGCAGCTTAGGACAGGGTTACACCGGGGAGCTGTTTTTT
D gene: TRBD1
clone size: .
J gene: TRBJ2-2
V gene: TRBV7-2

CDR3 protein: CASSLAAGNTEAFF
CDR3 DNA: TGTGCCAGCAGCTTAGCCGCGGGCAACACTGAAGCTTTCTTT
D gene: .
clone size: .
J gene: TRBJ1-1
V gene: TRBV7-2

CDR3 protein: CASTQEAAGELFF
CDR3 DNA: TGTGCCAGCACCCAGGAAGCGGCCGGGGAGCTGTTTTTT
D gene: .
clone size: .
J gene: TRBJ2-2
V gene: TRBV2

CDR3 protein: CATSDGGYGETQYF
CDR3 DNA: TGTGCCACCAGTGATGGGGGGTACGGGGAGACCCAGTACTTC
D gene: .
clone size: .
J gene: TRBJ2-5
V gene: TRBV24-1

CDR3 protein: CASSARTGKDYGYTF
CDR3 DNA: TGTGCCAGCAGCGCTCGGACAGGGAAGGACTATGGCTACACCTTC
D gene: TRBD1
clone size: .
J gene: TRBJ1-2
V gene: TRBV9

CDR3 protein: CASSLDREKLFF
CDR3 DNA: TGTGCCAGCAGCTTGGATCGGGAAAAACTGTTTTTT
D gene: .
clone size: .
J gene: TRBJ1-4
V gene: TRBV5-4

CDR3 protein: CASSPSKTQYF
CDR3 DNA: TGTGCCAGCAGTCCATCTAAGACCCAGTACTTC
D gene: .
clone size: once
J gene: TRBJ2-5
V gene: TRBV6-2/TRBV6-3